This paragraph reports one T cell receptor beta chain. The treatment: oral pan-JAK inhibitor, 5-10 mg twice daily. Germline CDR1 and CDR2: SQVTM and ANQGSEA. The CDR3 consists of 16 residues. J gave up 0 bases and V 7 bases, and 11 bases lay outside the gene matches. This specimen comes from a study of CD8+ T cells in alopecia areata. Following extraction, RNA underwent reverse transcription to cDNA, which served as the sequencing template. The table came from immunoSEQ multiplex PCR; TCRdb's copy has only in-frame clones and leaves some out. The repertoire includes more than 200,000 clones, around 66% of them detected once, and around 4.2% sits in the top ten.

Here the sequenced sample was CD4+ T cells sorted from blood, taken at week 4, from a patient treated with tofacitinib. The rearrangement links TRBV29-1 to TRBJ2-3; 9 bases map to TRBD2. This clonotype was sampled from a human donor with alopecia areata. The CDR3 here is CSDLHTSGHSTDTQYF. CDR3 DNA sequence: TGCAGCGACCTACATACTAGCGGGCATAGCACAGATACGCAGTATTTT.